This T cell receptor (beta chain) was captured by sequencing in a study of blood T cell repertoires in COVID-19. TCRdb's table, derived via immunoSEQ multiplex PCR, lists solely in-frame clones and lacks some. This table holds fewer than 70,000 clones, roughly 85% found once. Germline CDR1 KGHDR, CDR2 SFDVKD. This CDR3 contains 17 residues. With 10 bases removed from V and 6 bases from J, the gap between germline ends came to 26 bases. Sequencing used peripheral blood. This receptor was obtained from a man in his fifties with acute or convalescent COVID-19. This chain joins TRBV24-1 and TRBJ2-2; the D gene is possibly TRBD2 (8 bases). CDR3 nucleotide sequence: TGTGCCACACAAGCGCAGGGGGGGACTAGAAAGCCCGGGGAGCTGTTTTTT. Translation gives CATQAQGGTRKPGELFF.